This T cell receptor (beta chain) was documented in a study of T-cell reconstitution after alpha-beta-depleted transplantation in children. Findings and limits, study-wide: Day-60 TCRbeta diversity that was high in some patients was derived from surviving recipient T cells and thymic progenitors.

Unique molecular identifiers tagged the TCRbeta library. Each CDR3 protein is one row after TCRdb ran MiXCR on the PCR reads. In the table there are about 580,000 distinct CDR3 sequences, roughly a quarter of which are singletons. The germline V gene has CDR1 SNHLY and CDR2 FYNNEI. This CDR3 contains 15 residues. With V trimmed by 9 bases and J by 4 bases, 9 bases remained unmatched. This clonotype was observed a handful of times. Its antigen is still unknown. The TCR was taken from a boy under two years old with Wiskott-Aldrich syndrome, due to receive a stem cell transplant. Material: PBMCs, obtained before TCRalphabeta/CD19-depleted stem cell transplant. The chain recombines TRBV2 with TRBJ2-3; 11 positions agree with TRBD2. The CDR3 DNA sequence: TGTGCCAGGGAGCCACTAGCGGGAGTGGCAGATACGCAGTATTTT. This encodes CAREPLAGVADTQYF.